A single sample is the source of the 15 T cell receptor beta chains below, sequenced in a study of response to subunit inactivated influenza vaccine. TCRdb reanalysed the RT-PCR reads using MiXCR and keeps one entry per CDR3 protein. The sample has about 300,000 distinct CDR3 sequences, about a fifth seen once. Sequencing was performed on PBMCs from blood, taken less than 22 months after vaccination. The receptors come from a man aged 50-75 years who received an inactivated influenza vaccine.

This clonotype was seen only a few times. CDR3 DNA: TGTGCCAGCAGAAGCATAACGGGGACAGCGGGGAACTATGGCTACACCTTC. This translates into CASRSITGTAGNYGYTF. This sequence joins TRBV2 and TRBJ1-2; 7 positions agree with TRBD1. The germline gives CDR1 SNHLY, CDR2 FYNNEI. V lost 6 bases and J lost 2; bases outside the gene matches: 15. This CDR3 has 17 residues.

This clonotype was observed at least ten times. The chain employs TRBV5-1 and TRBJ1-1, with D perhaps TRBD1 (5 bases). Per the germline V gene, CDR1 is SGHRS and CDR2 is YFSETQ. The CDR3 totals 15 residues. V was clipped by 5 bases and J by 3 bases, with 17 bases between them. The CDR3 DNA reads TGCGCCAGCAGTCCGGGGCACTCCGCAGACACTGAAGCTTTCTTT. Encoded protein: CASSPGHSADTEAFF.

This clonotype was seen repeatedly, ten times or more. This chain links TRBV21-1 with TRBJ1-4; whether TRBD1, the table's D call, matches the DNA was not checked. TRBV21-1 is a recognized pseudogene. The CDR3 has 14 amino acids. The CDR3 DNA follows: TGTGCCAGCAGCAAGGGACAGGGAATTGAAAAACTGTTTTTT. This sequence encodes CASSKGQGIEKLFF.

This chain uses TRBV2 with TRBJ2-2; 8 bases are a match to TRBD2. Germline V gene data show CDR1 as SNHLY and CDR2 as FYNNEI. With 3 bases clipped from V and 5 bases from J, the junction kept 5 bases outside the gene matches. This CDR3 has 15 amino acids. CDR3 nucleotide sequence: TGTGCCAGCAGTGACGGGTTAGCGGGGACCGGGGAGCTGTTTTTT. This codes for CASSDGLAGTGELFF.

The sample holds a few counts of this clonotype. V is TRBV7-9 and J is TRBJ2-7; the D gene is possibly TRBD1 (6 bases). The CDR3 sequence is 12 residues long. Trimming stripped 5 bases from V and 5 bases from J, with 10 bases between. Germline V gives CDR1 SEHNR, CDR2 FQNEAQ (reference sequence). CDR3 sequence (DNA): TGTGCCAGCAGCCTCCGACAGGACGAGCAGTACTTC. Translated, it gives CASSLRQDEQYF.

The sample holds one count of this clonotype. The genes are TRBV7-3 and TRBJ1-6; D is ambiguous. V was trimmed by 5 bases and J by 7 bases, leaving 9 bases between them. Per the germline V gene, CDR1 is SGHTA and CDR2 is FQGTGA. This CDR3 is 13 amino acids long. CDR3 protein: CASSRDGNSPLHF. CDR3 nucleotide sequence: TGTGCCAGCAGCCGAGATGGAAATTCACCCCTCCACTTT. Together with reference TRBV7-3 and TRBJ1-6, the CDR3 gives the full variable domain: GAGVSQTPSNKVTEKGKYVELRCDPISGHTALYWYRQSLGQGPEFLIYFQGTGAADDSGLPNDRFFAVRPEGSVSTLKIQRTERGDSAVYLCASSRDGNSPLHFGNGTRLTVT.

The chain recombines TRBV20-1 with TRBJ2-3; D remains ambiguous. Germline CDR1 is DFQATT and CDR2 is SNEGSKA (reference sequence). The V and J ends lost 1 base and 2 bases respectively, with 7 bases between them. The CDR3 loop spans 13 amino acids. CDR3 residues: CSARAQITDTQYF. Written as DNA, the CDR3 is TGCAGTGCTAGAGCCCAAATCACAGATACGCAGTATTTT.

V gene TRBV4-1 combines with J gene TRBJ1-4; the match to TRBD1 covers 8 bases. This CDR3 contains 15 residues. Germline V gene lookup returns CDR1 MGHRA and CDR2 YSYEKL. Germline trimming cut 4 bases from V and 8 bases from J; bases unmatched to any gene: 9. CDR3 sequence: CASSRVQGTGEKLFF. The CDR3 DNA follows: TGCGCCAGCAGCCGCGTCCAGGGGACAGGAGAAAAACTGTTTTTT.

In this sample, this clonotype turned up a few times. The chain joins TRBV10-3 to TRBJ2-7, with D unresolved. This CDR3 comprises 17 residues. Trimming left V 4 bases short and J 3 bases short, with 22 bases between. CDR1 and CDR2 from the germline V gene are ENHRY and SYGVKD. Here the CDR3 DNA reads TGTGCCATCAGTGCAGGTTTCGAGGAAGCAACCTTCTACGAGCAGTACTTC. Translation gives CAISAGFEEATFYEQYF.

This clonotype was counted only a few times. The chain's CDR3 is CATSMGTAGTGNGYTF. As DNA, the CDR3 is TGTGCCACCAGCATGGGAACAGCCGGGACAGGGAATGGCTACACCTTC. This chain links TRBV15 with TRBJ1-2; 9 positions match TRBD1. CDR1 LNHNV and CDR2 YYDKDF come from the germline V gene (reference sequence). The CDR3 contains 16 residues. V shed 4 bases, J shed 6 bases, and the junction held 12 bases outside the gene matches.

This clonotype was picked up a small number of times. This chain links TRBV4-2 with TRBJ1-4; D not resolved. Per germline, CDR1 LGHNA and CDR2 YNFKEQ. Between the trimmed V and J ends, which lost 1 base and 4 bases, there was a span of 13 bases. The CDR3 is made up of 16 amino acids. CDR3 nucleotides: TGTGCCAGCAGCCAAGGATCCGGACTCAGTAATGAAAAACTGTTTTTT. This translates into CASSQGSGLSNEKLFF.

Concerning this clonotype itself: Relative to the germline gene, one junction end is altered; a read error may explain this. This sequence joins TRBV7-9 and TRBJ2-3; D is uncertain. Germline CDR1 is SEHNR and CDR2 is FQNEAQ (reference sequence). The CDR3 is 9 amino acids. CDR3 in amino acids: CASSLRPIF. The CDR3 DNA follows: TGTGCCAGCAGCCTTAGACCCATTTTT.

The table lists this clonotype with a few counts. The J gene is TRBJ2-1, the V gene TRBV29-1, with 7 positions matching TRBD1. This CDR3 is built from 14 residues. The germline V gene encodes CDR1 SQVTM and CDR2 ANQGSEA. Trimming at V came to 0 bases and at J to 8 bases, leaving 7 bases not matched to a gene. The CDR3 DNA sequence: TGCAGCGTTGAAGATCCCAACAGGGGCTATGAGCAGTTCTTC. Encoded protein: CSVEDPNRGYEQFF.

This clonotype was recorded many times. The chain recombines TRBV7-3 with TRBJ2-3, with TRBD2 matching over 8 bases. With 2 bases clipped from V and 3 bases from J, the junction kept 4 bases outside the gene matches. The CDR3 runs to 15 residues. Germline V lookup: CDR1 SGHTA, CDR2 FQGTGA. DNA for the CDR3: TGTGCCAGCAGCTTAGTAGCGGGAATGACAGATACGCAGTATTTT. It codes for CASSLVAGMTDTQYF.

This clonotype has more than one count but fewer than ten. V gene TRBV11-2 combines with J gene TRBJ2-1; 10 positions match TRBD2. After removal of 8 bases from V and 8 bases from J, the junction contained 6 bases not matched to a gene. CDR3 length: 13 residues. Per germline, CDR1 SGHAT and CDR2 FQNNGV. This CDR3 is CASEAGGPYEQFF. The CDR3 DNA sequence: TGTGCCAGCGAAGCGGGGGGGCCCTATGAGCAGTTCTTC.